This T cell receptor beta chain is drawn from a study of blood T cell repertoires in COVID-19. Overall study: Samples of COVID-19 (acute and convalescent) were obtained from the United States, Italy and Spain. In each case, the material was cDNA or gDNA derived from T cells, B-cell-depleted T cells, or PBMCs.

Profiling relied on immunoSEQ multiplex PCR, and the TCRdb table lists in-frame clones only, not all of them. There are some 200,000 clones in the sample; more than 80% occur only once, and about 3% lies in the top ten. The ends were cut back, 4 bases at V and 3 bases at J, with 19 bases in the middle. Per germline, CDR1 SEHNR and CDR2 FQNEAQ (reference sequence). This CDR3 is built from 16 residues. This study enrolled people aged roughly 18 to 100 from around 26 US geographic areas. Sequenced material: PBMCs or T cells enriched from blood (not recorded which). The chain combines TRBV7-9 with TRBJ2-7; D gene ambiguous. This clonotype originated in a woman younger than 30 in a cohort exposed to, infected with or recovered from COVID-19 (not recorded which). The CDR3 nucleotides read TGTGCCAGCAGCTCTACTAAACCGGGTCGTCTCTACGAGCAGTACTTC. It yields the protein CASSSTKPGRLYEQYF. The whole variable domain, remainder taken from reference TRBV7-9 and TRBJ2-7, is DTGVSQNPRHKITKRGQNVTFRCDPISEHNRLYWYRQTLGQGPEFLTYFQNEAQLEKSRLLSDRFSAERPKGSFSTLEIQRTEQGDSAMYLCASSSTKPGRLYEQYFGPGTRLTVT.